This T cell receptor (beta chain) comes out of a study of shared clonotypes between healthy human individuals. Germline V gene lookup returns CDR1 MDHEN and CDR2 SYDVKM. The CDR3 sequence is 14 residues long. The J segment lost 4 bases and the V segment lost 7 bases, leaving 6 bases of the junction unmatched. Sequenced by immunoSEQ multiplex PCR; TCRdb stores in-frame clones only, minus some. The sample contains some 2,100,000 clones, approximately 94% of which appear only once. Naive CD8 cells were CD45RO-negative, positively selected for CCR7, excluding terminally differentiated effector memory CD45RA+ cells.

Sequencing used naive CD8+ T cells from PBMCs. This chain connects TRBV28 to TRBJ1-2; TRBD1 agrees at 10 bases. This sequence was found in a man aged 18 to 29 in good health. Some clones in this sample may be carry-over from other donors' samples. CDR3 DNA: TGTGCCAGCACCTTGACAGGGGGCGGCTATGGCTACACCTTC. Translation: CASTLTGGGYGYTF.